This T cell receptor beta chain was captured by sequencing in a study of T cells after yellow fever vaccination. Turning to the study itself: Low-cell-number fractions underwent preparation using SMART-Seq v4 Ultra Low Input.

TCRdb independently ran MiXCR on the 5' RACE reads; one entry per CDR3 protein. This table has hundreds of thousands of distinct CDR3 sequences, 13% appearing once. V dropped 3 bases and J dropped 6; count of bases not matched to a gene: 14. Germline V CDR1 and CDR2: SGHAT, FQNNGV. CDR3 length: 18 residues. The chain combines TRBV11-2 with TRBJ2-7, with 13 bases identical to TRBD2. This receptor was identified in a man in his thirties or forties who received the YFV17D yellow fever vaccine. Sequences were derived from PBMCs, sampled on the day of the yellow fever booster vaccination. This CDR3 is CASSLGLAGSTRAPEQYF. In DNA form, the CDR3 reads TGTGCCAGCAGCTTGGGACTAGCGGGATCAACCCGAGCCCCCGAGCAGTACTTC.